The rows below give T cell receptor beta chains drawn from one sample of a study of blood T cell repertoires in COVID-19. Assay: immunoSEQ multiplex PCR; the TCRdb copy retains only in-frame clones and omits some. This sample has roughly 200,000 clones, with almost 90% found just once. The sequencing sample was made of peripheral blood. The receptors shown here come from a man between 50 and 59 years old with acute or convalescent COVID-19. CDR3s include the opening cysteine and the closing phenylalanine or tryptophan. A D gene is named only where the DNA matches it firmly. Expanded clones are given a class, and other clones once, few, many or no size at all.

clone size: -; D gene: -; J gene: TRBJ1-6; V gene: TRBV7-2; CDR3 DNA: TGTGCCAGCAGCTTAAGTAGAGACTTGAATTCACCCCTCCACTTT; CDR3 protein: CASSLSRDLNSPLHF
clone size: -; D gene: -; J gene: TRBJ1-5; V gene: TRBV19; CDR3 DNA: TGTGCCAGTAGTATTGGGGCAGGTGGTCAGCCCCAGCATTTT; CDR3 protein: CASSIGAGGQPQHF
clone size: -; D gene: TRBD1; J gene: TRBJ1-1; V gene: TRBV18; CDR3 DNA: TGTGCCAGCCTACCCGGGACAGCAAGGACTGAAGCTTTCTTT; CDR3 protein: CASLPGTARTEAFF
clone size: -; D gene: TRBD2; J gene: TRBJ2-7; V gene: TRBV4-2; CDR3 DNA: TGTGCCAGCAGCCAACCAACTAGCGCTCCGAGCTCCTACGAGCAGTACTTC; CDR3 protein: CASSQPTSAPSSYEQYF
clone size: -; D gene: TRBD1; J gene: TRBJ1-2; V gene: TRBV7-8; CDR3 DNA: TGTGCCAGCAGCCCGAGGGCTTCCGGGACAGGGATCGCCGTCTATGGCTACACCTTC; CDR3 protein: CASSPRASGTGIAVYGYTF
clone size: -; D gene: TRBD2; J gene: TRBJ2-2; V gene: TRBV7-9; CDR3 DNA: TGTGCCAGCAGCTTCGGGGGGGCGAGGATCGGGGAGCTGTTTTTT; CDR3 protein: CASSFGGARIGELFF
clone size: once; D gene: -; J gene: TRBJ1-5; V gene: TRBV6-2/TRBV6-3; CDR3 DNA: TGTGCCAGCGGTTCAGGGCGGTTCAATCAGCCCCAGCATTTT; CDR3 protein: CASGSGRFNQPQHF
clone size: -; D gene: TRBD1; J gene: TRBJ2-5; V gene: TRBV24-1; CDR3 DNA: TGTGCCACCAGTGAACCGGGACAGGGGAGCCAAGAGACCCAGTACTTC; CDR3 protein: CATSEPGQGSQETQYF
clone size: -; D gene: TRBD1; J gene: TRBJ1-4; V gene: TRBV5-1; CDR3 DNA: TGCGCCAGCAGCCTCGTCCCGGGACAGGGGTCTCGTGAAAAACTGTTTTTT; CDR3 protein: CASSLVPGQGSREKLFF
clone size: -; D gene: -; J gene: TRBJ2-2; V gene: TRBV3-1/TRBV3-2; CDR3 DNA: TGTGCCAGCAGCCAAGTTCGCACCGGGGAGCTGTTTTTT; CDR3 protein: CASSQVRTGELFF
clone size: -; D gene: -; J gene: TRBJ2-5; V gene: TRBV3-1/TRBV3-2; CDR3 DNA: TGTGCCAGCAGCCACAGTAACGCCCAAGAGACCCAGTACTTC; CDR3 protein: CASSHSNAQETQYF
clone size: few; D gene: TRBD2; J gene: TRBJ2-3; V gene: TRBV28; CDR3 DNA: TGTGCCAGCAGTCAACACTCCGGACTAGCGTATACACTCCCTGCGCAGTATTTT; CDR3 protein: CASSQHSGLAYTLPAQYF
clone size: -; D gene: TRBD2; J gene: TRBJ2-5; V gene: TRBV6-2/TRBV6-3; CDR3 DNA: TGTGCCAGCAGTTACAGCGGGGGGGCGTCTGAGACCCAGTACTTC; CDR3 protein: CASSYSGGASETQYF
clone size: -; D gene: -; J gene: TRBJ1-2; V gene: TRBV28; CDR3 DNA: TGTGCCAGCAGCCGCTATGGCTACACCTTC; CDR3 protein: CASSRYGYTF
clone size: -; D gene: -; J gene: TRBJ2-5; V gene: TRBV19; CDR3 DNA: TGTGCCAGTAGCCTGATGAAAGGAGGCCAAGAGACCCAGTACTTC; CDR3 protein: CASSLMKGGQETQYF
clone size: -; D gene: TRBD1; J gene: TRBJ2-1; V gene: TRBV30; CDR3 DNA: TGTGCCATGGACCCGACAGGGAGCTCCTACAATGAGCAGTTCTTC; CDR3 protein: CAMDPTGSSYNEQFF